This is a list of T cell receptor beta chains from one sample in a study of cytomegalovirus exposure and HLA in healthy donors. The protocol was immunoSEQ multiplex PCR, while the TCRdb copy is restricted to in-frame clones and leaves out a portion. Seen in this sample are 95,000 to 150,000 clones; the ten most common clones hold about 2.3%. The source material was PBMCs. These TCRs come from a man aged 40-49 years in good health and CMV-seronegative. Each CDR3 is given with its conserved first and last residue. A D gene is named only where the DNA matches it firmly.

d_call j_call v_call cdr3_nt cdr3_aa
TRBD2 TRBJ2-1 TRBV25-1 TGTGCCACCCGAGGGACTAGCGGCTACAATGAGCAGTTCTTC CATRGTSGYNEQFF
. TRBJ1-2 TRBV6-5 TGTGCCAGCGTACAGGGTCGGTTTGGTGGCTACACCTTC CASVQGRFGGYTF
TRBD2 TRBJ2-7 TRBV4-2 TGTGCCAGCAGCCCTCGCCCCGGGACTAGCGGGAGGGCCGTCCATGAGCAGTACTTC CASSPRPGTSGRAVHEQYF
TRBD1 TRBJ2-7 TRBV7-2 TGTGCCAGCAGCCTAGGGACAGGGGTTACCTACGAGCAGTACTTC CASSLGTGVTYEQYF
. TRBJ2-1 TRBV2 TGTGCCAGCAGCCCTTACAATGAGCAGTTCTTC CASSPYNEQFF
. TRBJ2-2 TRBV6-5 TGTGCCAGCAGTTACTTCGGGAACACCGGGGAGCTGTTTTTT CASSYFGNTGELFF
TRBD1 TRBJ2-7 TRBV10-3 TGTGCCATCAAGGCAGGGGGCTACGAGCAGTACTTC CAIKAGGYEQYF
TRBD2 TRBJ2-1 TRBV5-1 TGCGCCAGCAGCCCGGGCGCGGGAGGTTACAATGAGCAGTTCTTC CASSPGAGGYNEQFF
. TRBJ2-5 TRBV15 TGTGCCACCAGCAGGGATTGGGCCCAAGAGACCCAGTACTTC CATSRDWAQETQYF
TRBD1 TRBJ2-2 TRBV7-3 TGTGCCAGCAGCCCCGGGACAGGGGCCGGGGAGCTGTTTTTT CASSPGTGAGELFF
. TRBJ1-5 TRBV10-3 TGTGCCATCAGTGAGTCGACAAGTCAGCCCCAGCATTTT CAISESTSQPQHF
. TRBJ2-7 TRBV5-1 TGCGCCAGCAGGCGGGGCGATACAGCCTACGAGCAGTACTTC CASRRGDTAYEQYF
TRBD1 TRBJ1-2 TRBV19 TGTGCCAGTAGTCCCCGGGACAGGCCTCCCCGCTATGGCTACACCTTC CASSPRDRPPRYGYTF
. TRBJ2-2 TRBV11-3 TGTGCCAGCAGCCCGGGACAGAACACCGGGGAGCTGTTTTTT CASSPGQNTGELFF
. TRBJ2-2 TRBV5-4 TGTGCCAGCAGCCTCCCTACCGGGGAGCTGTTTTTT CASSLPTGELFF
TRBD1 TRBJ1-3 TRBV7-9 TGTGCCAGCATCAGGGGGGTACCCGCGGTAGGAAACACCATATATTTT CASIRGVPAVGNTIYF
. TRBJ2-3 TRBV11-3 TGTGCCAGCAGCTCAGACAGGTACACAGATACGCAGTATTTT CASSSDRYTDTQYF
. TRBJ2-1 TRBV5-8 TGTGCCAGCAGTGTAGTCCCCCCAAGCTCCTACAATGAGCAGTTCTTC CASSVVPPSSYNEQFF
TRBD1 TRBJ2-3 TRBV5-6 TGTGCCAGCAGCTTGGCCAGGGGGTTGCTTAGCACAGATACGCAGTATTTT CASSLARGLLSTDTQYF
TRBD2 TRBJ2-1 TRBV7-2 TGTGCCAGCAGTCAAGGACTAGCGGGGGGTAGTGAGCAGTTCTTC CASSQGLAGGSEQFF
TRBD1 TRBJ2-2 TRBV30 TGTGCCTGGAGTCCCCGGACAGGAATCACCGGGGAGCTGTTTTTT CAWSPRTGITGELFF
TRBD2 TRBJ2-3 TRBV5-6 TGTGCCAGCAGCTTGGCGGGAGGCTTCACAGATACGCAGTATTTT CASSLAGGFTDTQYF
. TRBJ2-5 TRBV27 TGTGCCAGCAGTTTACTGGCGGGATTCGCCCAGACCCAGTACTTC CASSLLAGFAQTQYF
. TRBJ2-6 TRBV7-9 TGTGCCAGCAGCTCCTACAGGTCTGGGGCCAACGTCCTGACTTTC CASSSYRSGANVLTF
TRBD1 TRBJ1-1 TRBV7-7 TGTGCTAGCAGCCGGACAGGGGAGACTGAAGCTTTCTTT CASSRTGETEAFF
. TRBJ1-1 TRBV5-4 TGTGCCAGCAGCACCAGGGAACGGATTAACACTGAAGCTTTCTTT CASSTRERINTEAFF
. TRBJ2-7 TRBV28 TGTGCCAGCAGATATAGCTCGGGAGTGCGCGAGCAGTACTTC CASRYSSGVREQYF
TRBD1 TRBJ2-1 TRBV11-2 TGTGCCAGCAGCTTAGATTTCAGACAGGGGGCTTACTATGAGCAGTTCTTC CASSLDFRQGAYYEQFF
TRBD2 TRBJ2-5 TRBV30 TGTGCCTGGAAGCACGCGGGAGGAGAGACCCAGTACTTC CAWKHAGGETQYF
TRBD1 TRBJ1-3 TRBV7-9 TGTGCCAGCAGCCTCGCGACAGGGAGTGGAAACACCATATATTTT CASSLATGSGNTIYF